This TCR beta chain came from a study of OX40 agonist ivuxolimab in advanced cancers. At the level of the study: Ivuxolimab was administered intravenously to patients at 0.01 to 10 mg/kg every 2 weeks.

Trimming stripped 1 base from V and 0 bases from J, with 4 bases between. The germline CDR1 and CDR2 sequences are SEHNR and FQNEAQ (reference sequence). There are 14 residues in the CDR3. A note on this clone: The antigen is undetermined.

Study-wide findings and caveats: Among expanded peripheral T cells, antigen specificity went undetermined.

Method: immunoSEQ multiplex PCR; TCRdb's copy keeps in-frame clones and lacks some. Of under 25,000 clones listed, 74% are singletons. The origin of this receptor is an adult with an advanced solid tumor such as melanoma, head and neck, liver or kidney cancer. This sequence joins TRBV7-9 and TRBJ1-5, with D unclear. This material consisted of CD4+ or CD8+ T cells sorted from blood, taken in a trial of the OX40 agonist ivuxolimab. The CDR3 loop is CASSLVDSNQPQHF. In DNA, the CDR3 is TGTGCCAGCAGCTTAGTGGATAGCAATCAGCCCCAGCATTTT.